This is a list of T cell receptor beta chains from one sample in a study of cytomegalovirus exposure and HLA in healthy donors. Using immunoSEQ multiplex PCR, the repertoire was profiled, and TCRdb retains in-frame clones only, with some absent. The repertoire holds around 120,000 clones, with around nine tenths as singletons. Sequencing was performed on PBMCs. The receptors here all came from a woman younger than 30 in good health and CMV-seropositive. Each CDR3 is given with its conserved first and last residue. A D gene is named only where the DNA matches it firmly. Clone sizes are given selectively: once, few, many, or a class where the clone is expanded.

cdr3_aa: CASSQEDSGGSGELFF
cdr3_nt: TGTGCCAGCAGCCAAGAAGATAGCGGGGGGTCTGGGGAGCTGTTTTTT
v_call: TRBV4-2
clone_size: -
d_call: TRBD2
cdr3_length: 16
j_call: TRBJ2-2

cdr3_aa: CASSFSKSRDRGRLNYGYTF
cdr3_nt: TGTGCCAGCAGTTTCTCCAAATCCCGGGACAGGGGGCGTCTTAACTATGGCTACACCTTC
v_call: TRBV27
clone_size: -
d_call: TRBD1
cdr3_length: 20
j_call: TRBJ1-2

cdr3_aa: CASTSGGGSYNEQFF
cdr3_nt: TGTGCCAGCACCTCGGGGGGGGGCTCCTACAATGAGCAGTTCTTC
v_call: TRBV5-4
clone_size: -
d_call: TRBD2
cdr3_length: 15
j_call: TRBJ2-1

cdr3_aa: CATSETENTEAFF
cdr3_nt: TGTGCCACCAGCGAGACAGAGAACACTGAAGCTTTCTTT
v_call: TRBV15
clone_size: -
d_call: -
cdr3_length: 13
j_call: TRBJ1-1

cdr3_aa: CASSSVSYEQYF
cdr3_nt: TGTGCCAGCAGCTCAGTCTCCTACGAGCAGTACTTC
v_call: TRBV6-1
clone_size: once
d_call: -
cdr3_length: 12
j_call: TRBJ2-7

cdr3_aa: CASSQGGNSPLHF
cdr3_nt: TGTGCCAGCTCACAGGGAGGTAATTCACCCCTCCACTTT
v_call: TRBV18
clone_size: few
d_call: -
cdr3_length: 13
j_call: TRBJ1-6

cdr3_aa: CASSIGRGTGGFYSNQPQHF
cdr3_nt: TGTGCCAGTAGTATCGGCCGTGGGACAGGGGGATTCTATAGCAATCAGCCCCAGCATTTT
v_call: TRBV19
clone_size: -
d_call: TRBD1
cdr3_length: 20
j_call: TRBJ1-5

cdr3_aa: CASSKATSGSLLLGF
cdr3_nt: TGTGCCAGCAGCAAAGCCACTAGCGGGAGTTTACTATTAGGCTTC
v_call: TRBV21-1
clone_size: -
d_call: -
cdr3_length: 15
j_call: TRBJ2-7

cdr3_aa: CASSQRDTQYF
cdr3_nt: TGTGCCAGCAGCCAGCGAGATACGCAGTATTTT
v_call: TRBV11-3
clone_size: once
d_call: -
cdr3_length: 11
j_call: TRBJ2-3

cdr3_aa: CSVRRDREGGTDTQYF
cdr3_nt: TGCAGCGTTCGCCGGGACAGGGAGGGTGGCACAGATACGCAGTATTTT
v_call: TRBV29-1
clone_size: -
d_call: TRBD1
cdr3_length: 16
j_call: TRBJ2-3

cdr3_aa: CASSNRNRAVGGELFF
cdr3_nt: TGTGCCAGCAGCAATCGCAACAGGGCTGTTGGCGGGGAGCTGTTTTTT
v_call: TRBV21-1
clone_size: -
d_call: -
cdr3_length: 16
j_call: TRBJ2-2

cdr3_aa: CASSPGQGNQPQHF
cdr3_nt: TGTGCCAGCTCACCCGGACAGGGGAATCAGCCCCAGCATTTT
v_call: TRBV18
clone_size: -
d_call: TRBD1
cdr3_length: 14
j_call: TRBJ1-5

cdr3_aa: CASSKVLRNQPQHF
cdr3_nt: TGTGCCAGCAGCAAAGTTCTTAGAAATCAGCCCCAGCATTTT
v_call: TRBV21-1
clone_size: -
d_call: -
cdr3_length: 14
j_call: TRBJ1-5

cdr3_aa: CASSFRGGQKTDTQYF
cdr3_nt: TGTGCCAGCAGCTTCCGTGGGGGACAGAAGACAGATACGCAGTATTTT
v_call: TRBV11-3
clone_size: -
d_call: TRBD1
cdr3_length: 16
j_call: TRBJ2-3

cdr3_aa: CASSAGHSSYEQYF
cdr3_nt: TGTGCCAGCAGCGCGGGTCATAGCTCCTACGAGCAGTACTTC
v_call: TRBV11-2
clone_size: -
d_call: -
cdr3_length: 14
j_call: TRBJ2-7

cdr3_aa: CAGSADRGSYTF
cdr3_nt: TGTGCCGGCTCGGCGGACAGGGGTAGCTACACCTTC
v_call: TRBV6-5
clone_size: -
d_call: TRBD1
cdr3_length: 12
j_call: TRBJ1-2

cdr3_aa: CASSVGQTMNTGELFF
cdr3_nt: TGTGCCAGCAGCGTCGGACAGACAATGAACACCGGGGAGCTGTTTTTT
v_call: TRBV9
clone_size: -
d_call: -
cdr3_length: 16
j_call: TRBJ2-2

cdr3_aa: CASSPAGAENTEAFF
cdr3_nt: TGTGCCAGCTCACCAGCAGGCGCCGAGAACACTGAAGCTTTCTTT
v_call: TRBV18
clone_size: -
d_call: -
cdr3_length: 15
j_call: TRBJ1-1

cdr3_aa: CASSQDGGAGANVLTF
cdr3_nt: TGTGCCAGCAGCCAAGATGGGGGCGCTGGGGCCAACGTCCTGACTTTC
v_call: TRBV4-2
clone_size: -
d_call: -
cdr3_length: 16
j_call: TRBJ2-6

cdr3_aa: CASSSGRGGAGDEQFF
cdr3_nt: TGTGCCAGCAGCTCTGGGCGGGGGGGGGCAGGGGATGAGCAGTTCTTC
v_call: TRBV7-9
clone_size: few
d_call: TRBD2
cdr3_length: 16
j_call: TRBJ2-1

cdr3_aa: CASSQDPTNNEQFF
cdr3_nt: TGTGCCAGCAGCCAAGACCCTACTAACAATGAGCAGTTCTTC
v_call: TRBV4-2
clone_size: -
d_call: -
cdr3_length: 14
j_call: TRBJ2-1

cdr3_aa: CASRLAGAYTDTQYF
cdr3_nt: TGTGCCAGCAGGCTAGCGGGGGCCTACACAGATACGCAGTATTTT
v_call: TRBV6-1
clone_size: -
d_call: TRBD2
cdr3_length: 15
j_call: TRBJ2-3

cdr3_aa: CASSVEQTGLSNEQFF
cdr3_nt: TGTGCCAGCAGCGTAGAGCAGACAGGCTTGAGTAATGAGCAGTTCTTC
v_call: TRBV9
clone_size: -
d_call: -
cdr3_length: 16
j_call: TRBJ2-1

cdr3_aa: CASSYSGQSTDTQYF
cdr3_nt: TGTGCCAGCAGTTACTCCGGACAGAGTACAGATACGCAGTATTTT
v_call: TRBV6-6
clone_size: -
d_call: -
cdr3_length: 15
j_call: TRBJ2-3

cdr3_aa: CASVTDSGSSYEQYF
cdr3_nt: TGTGCTAGTGTTACCGATAGCGGGAGCTCCTACGAGCAGTACTTC
v_call: TRBV12-5
clone_size: -
d_call: TRBD2
cdr3_length: 15
j_call: TRBJ2-7

cdr3_aa: CASSDRQANQPQHF
cdr3_nt: TGCGCCAGCAGTGATCGACAGGCTAATCAGCCCCAGCATTTT
v_call: TRBV10-2
clone_size: -
d_call: -
cdr3_length: 14
j_call: TRBJ1-5

cdr3_aa: CASSLGQGYEAFF
cdr3_nt: TGTGCCAGCTCACTGGGACAGGGGTATGAAGCTTTCTTT
v_call: TRBV18
clone_size: -
d_call: TRBD1
cdr3_length: 13
j_call: TRBJ1-1

cdr3_aa: CASSLDPRGRETQYF
cdr3_nt: TGTGCCAGCAGCTTAGACCCGCGGGGGCGGGAGACCCAGTACTTC
v_call: TRBV11-2
clone_size: -
d_call: -
cdr3_length: 15
j_call: TRBJ2-5

cdr3_aa: CASSYSDSAEAFF
cdr3_nt: TGTGCCAGCAGTTACTCGGACAGCGCTGAAGCTTTCTTT
v_call: TRBV6-6
clone_size: -
d_call: -
cdr3_length: 13
j_call: TRBJ1-1

cdr3_aa: CASSLQGTYEQYF
cdr3_nt: TGTGCCAGCAGCTTACAGGGGACCTACGAGCAGTACTTC
v_call: TRBV7-9
clone_size: -
d_call: -
cdr3_length: 13
j_call: TRBJ2-7

cdr3_aa: CASSQRSEAFF
cdr3_nt: TGCGCCAGCAGCCAAAGGAGTGAAGCTTTCTTT
v_call: TRBV4-1
clone_size: -
d_call: -
cdr3_length: 11
j_call: TRBJ1-1

cdr3_aa: CASSGGAENTEAFF
cdr3_nt: TGTGCCAGCTCCGGGGGGGCGGAGAACACTGAAGCTTTCTTT
v_call: TRBV18
clone_size: once
d_call: -
cdr3_length: 14
j_call: TRBJ1-1

cdr3_aa: CASSLGANRVPYGYTF
cdr3_nt: TGCGCCAGCAGCTTGGGGGCCAACAGGGTCCCCTATGGCTACACCTTC
v_call: TRBV5-1
clone_size: -
d_call: -
cdr3_length: 16
j_call: TRBJ1-2

cdr3_aa: CASSPGVQGKYEQYF
cdr3_nt: TGTGCCAGCAGCCCGGGGGTACAGGGGAAATACGAGCAGTACTTC
v_call: TRBV11-3
clone_size: -
d_call: -
cdr3_length: 15
j_call: TRBJ2-7

cdr3_aa: CASSPGQVWNEKLFF
cdr3_nt: TGTGCCAGCAGCCCAGGACAGGTTTGGAATGAAAAACTGTTTTTT
v_call: TRBV7-2
clone_size: -
d_call: TRBD1
cdr3_length: 15
j_call: TRBJ1-4

cdr3_aa: CASSSSGNGGEAFF
cdr3_nt: TGTGCCAGTAGTTCGTCGGGTAACGGCGGTGAAGCTTTCTTT
v_call: TRBV19
clone_size: once
d_call: -
cdr3_length: 14
j_call: TRBJ1-1

cdr3_aa: CASSSDGRANTGELFF
cdr3_nt: TGTGCCAGCAGCTCCGATGGGCGGGCGAACACCGGGGAGCTGTTTTTT
v_call: TRBV12-1
clone_size: once
d_call: -
cdr3_length: 16
j_call: TRBJ2-2

cdr3_aa: CATSRERVGQGAWGYTF
cdr3_nt: TGTGCCACCAGCAGAGAAAGGGTGGGCCAGGGGGCTTGGGGCTACACCTTC
v_call: TRBV15
clone_size: -
d_call: TRBD1
cdr3_length: 17
j_call: TRBJ1-2

cdr3_aa: CASSSIQGSWDEQYF
cdr3_nt: TGCGCCAGCAGCTCCATACAGGGAAGTTGGGACGAGCAGTACTTC
v_call: TRBV5-1
clone_size: -
d_call: -
cdr3_length: 15
j_call: TRBJ2-7

cdr3_aa: CATSSLRTGTYNEQFF
cdr3_nt: TGTGCCACCAGCAGCCTCCGGACAGGGACCTACAATGAGCAGTTCTTC
v_call: TRBV15
clone_size: -
d_call: TRBD1
cdr3_length: 16
j_call: TRBJ2-1

cdr3_aa: CASSLSSSYQETQYF
cdr3_nt: TGTGCCAGCAGCTTGAGTAGCAGTTACCAAGAGACCCAGTACTTC
v_call: TRBV5-4
clone_size: once
d_call: -
cdr3_length: 15
j_call: TRBJ2-5

cdr3_aa: CASSTDSPYLGYTF
cdr3_nt: TGTGCCAGCAGCACGGACAGCCCCTACCTTGGCTACACCTTC
v_call: TRBV7-9
clone_size: -
d_call: -
cdr3_length: 14
j_call: TRBJ1-2

cdr3_aa: CASSLAGQGEAPLHF
cdr3_nt: TGCGCCAGCAGCTTGGCAGGACAGGGGGAGGCACCCCTCCACTTT
v_call: TRBV5-1
clone_size: few
d_call: TRBD1
cdr3_length: 15
j_call: TRBJ1-6

cdr3_aa: CASSSLTGDIATNEKLFF
cdr3_nt: TGTGCCAGCAGCTCATTGACAGGGGACATTGCAACTAATGAAAAACTGTTTTTT
v_call: TRBV5-6
clone_size: -
d_call: TRBD1
cdr3_length: 18
j_call: TRBJ1-4

cdr3_aa: CAWSTQINQPQHF
cdr3_nt: TGTGCCTGGAGTACACAGATAAATCAGCCCCAGCATTTT
v_call: TRBV30
clone_size: -
d_call: -
cdr3_length: 13
j_call: TRBJ1-5

cdr3_aa: CASSRGLRTYNEQFF
cdr3_nt: TGTGCCAGCAGTAGGGGACTCCGGACCTACAATGAGCAGTTCTTC
v_call: TRBV27
clone_size: -
d_call: -
cdr3_length: 15
j_call: TRBJ2-1

cdr3_aa: CASSPKGAGGAYEQYF
cdr3_nt: TGTGCCAGCAGCCCCAAGGGGGCAGGCGGAGCCTACGAGCAGTACTTC
v_call: TRBV7-2
clone_size: -
d_call: TRBD1
cdr3_length: 16
j_call: TRBJ2-7

cdr3_aa: CAWSVMAGGNQPQHF
cdr3_nt: TGTGCCTGGAGTGTAATGGCAGGGGGCAATCAGCCCCAGCATTTT
v_call: TRBV30
clone_size: -
d_call: -
cdr3_length: 15
j_call: TRBJ1-5

cdr3_aa: CSVEGHMNTEAFF
cdr3_nt: TGCAGCGTTGAGGGGCACATGAACACTGAAGCTTTCTTT
v_call: TRBV29-1
clone_size: -
d_call: -
cdr3_length: 13
j_call: TRBJ1-1

cdr3_aa: CASSPRGNRNTEAFF
cdr3_nt: TGTGCCAGCAGCCCCCGAGGGAACAGAAACACTGAAGCTTTCTTT
v_call: TRBV9
clone_size: -
d_call: -
cdr3_length: 15
j_call: TRBJ1-1

cdr3_aa: CASSFGRAYYGYTF
cdr3_nt: TGTGCCAGCAGTTTTGGCAGGGCTTACTATGGCTACACCTTC
v_call: TRBV28
clone_size: -
d_call: -
cdr3_length: 14
j_call: TRBJ1-2

cdr3_aa: CAWRRDRVYEQYF
cdr3_nt: TGTGCCTGGAGGCGGGACAGGGTCTACGAGCAGTACTTC
v_call: TRBV30
clone_size: -
d_call: TRBD1
cdr3_length: 13
j_call: TRBJ2-7

cdr3_aa: CASSSTGPGELFF
cdr3_nt: TGTGCCAGCAGCTCCACAGGGCCTGGGGAGCTGTTTTTT
v_call: TRBV7-9
clone_size: few
d_call: -
cdr3_length: 13
j_call: TRBJ2-2

cdr3_aa: CASSVRPDIGELFF
cdr3_nt: TGTGCCAGCAGTGTGAGACCCGACATCGGGGAGCTGTTTTTT
v_call: TRBV2
clone_size: -
d_call: -
cdr3_length: 14
j_call: TRBJ2-2

cdr3_aa: CASSSGFTYEQYF
cdr3_nt: TGTGCCAGCAGCTCAGGGTTCACCTACGAGCAGTACTTC
v_call: TRBV7-2
clone_size: -
d_call: -
cdr3_length: 13
j_call: TRBJ2-7

cdr3_aa: CAWRVRDLTDTQYF
cdr3_nt: TGTGCCTGGAGGGTGCGGGACCTCACAGATACGCAGTATTTT
v_call: TRBV30
clone_size: -
d_call: -
cdr3_length: 14
j_call: TRBJ2-3

cdr3_aa: CSVGGQSYGYTF
cdr3_nt: TGCAGCGTGGGGGGACAGAGCTATGGCTACACCTTC
v_call: TRBV29-1
clone_size: -
d_call: TRBD1
cdr3_length: 12
j_call: TRBJ1-2